These T cell receptor beta chains were read from a single sample in a study of Ad26.COV2.S vaccination and SARS-CoV-2 variants. Using immunoSEQ multiplex PCR, the repertoire was profiled, and TCRdb retains in-frame clones only, with some absent. The sample holds some 480,000 clones, 70% to 90% seen once. Sequencing was performed on peripheral blood, taken in a trial of Ad26.COV2.S vaccine versus placebo. All receptors come from a person between 18 and 65 years old who received the Ad26.COV2.S COVID-19 vaccine or a placebo. Both conserved end residues are part of each CDR3. The order of the fields is J gene, D gene, V gene, clone size, CDR3 protein, CDR3 DNA. A D gene is named only where the DNA matches it firmly. Part of the rows lack a size; the others show once, few, many or a class for expanded clones.

j_gene: TRBJ2-7; d_gene: TRBD2; v_gene: TRBV5-1; abundance: few; CDR3aa: CASSGLAGGPSGEQYF; CDR3nt: TGCGCCAGCAGCGGGTTAGCGGGAGGGCCCTCAGGGGAGCAGTACTTC
j_gene: TRBJ2-7; d_gene: .; v_gene: TRBV25-1; abundance: few; CDR3aa: CASSEGGAEYF; CDR3nt: TGTGCCAGCAGTGAAGGGGGGGCGGAGTACTTC
j_gene: TRBJ2-1; d_gene: .; v_gene: TRBV27; abundance: .; CDR3aa: CASSSFGHYNEQFF; CDR3nt: TGTGCCAGCAGTTCCTTCGGACACTACAATGAGCAGTTCTTC
j_gene: TRBJ2-1; d_gene: .; v_gene: TRBV10-2; abundance: .; CDR3aa: CASRPVIFGEQFF; CDR3nt: TGCGCCAGCAGGCCGGTCATTTTTGGGGAGCAGTTCTTC
j_gene: TRBJ2-7; d_gene: .; v_gene: TRBV5-6; abundance: .; CDR3aa: CASSFPGAYEQYF; CDR3nt: TGTGCCAGCAGCTTTCCAGGTGCCTACGAGCAGTACTTC
j_gene: TRBJ2-3; d_gene: .; v_gene: TRBV6-1; abundance: .; CDR3aa: CASRGSGISTDTQYF; CDR3nt: TGTGCCAGCAGGGGTTCAGGGATTAGCACAGATACGCAGTATTTT
j_gene: TRBJ1-1; d_gene: .; v_gene: TRBV24-1; abundance: once; CDR3aa: CATTFGTEAFF; CDR3nt: TGTGCCACCACGTTTGGCACTGAAGCTTTCTTT
j_gene: TRBJ1-4; d_gene: .; v_gene: TRBV19; abundance: .; CDR3aa: CASSIEGSWSEKLFF; CDR3nt: TGTGCCAGTAGTATTGAGGGCTCCTGGAGTGAAAAACTGTTTTTT
j_gene: TRBJ1-4; d_gene: .; v_gene: TRBV11-2; abundance: .; CDR3aa: CASSLDRPRVEEKLFF; CDR3nt: TGTGCCAGCAGCTTAGATCGTCCCAGGGTAGAAGAAAAACTGTTTTTT
j_gene: TRBJ2-2; d_gene: .; v_gene: TRBV10-3; abundance: .; CDR3aa: CAISKIDPGELFF; CDR3nt: TGTGCCATCAGTAAGATAGACCCCGGGGAGCTGTTTTTT
j_gene: TRBJ2-5; d_gene: TRBD1; v_gene: TRBV6-6; abundance: .; CDR3aa: CASSIQGARETQYF; CDR3nt: TGTGCCAGCAGCATACAGGGGGCGAGGGAGACCCAGTACTTC
j_gene: TRBJ2-3; d_gene: TRBD2; v_gene: TRBV5-4; abundance: few; CDR3aa: CASSLVGLAGMDTQYF; CDR3nt: TGTGCCAGCAGCTTGGTGGGACTAGCGGGAATGGATACGCAGTATTTT
j_gene: TRBJ2-1; d_gene: .; v_gene: TRBV21-1; abundance: .; CDR3aa: CASSQDDEQFF; CDR3nt: TGTGCCAGCAGCCAGGACGATGAGCAGTTCTTC
j_gene: TRBJ2-1; d_gene: .; v_gene: TRBV6-5; abundance: .; CDR3aa: CASSLAGGYNEQFF; CDR3nt: TGTGCCAGCAGTTTAGCAGGAGGTTACAATGAGCAGTTCTTC
j_gene: TRBJ2-1; d_gene: TRBD2; v_gene: TRBV10-2; abundance: .; CDR3aa: CASSVLAGGPMANEQFF; CDR3nt: TGCGCCAGCAGTGTACTAGCGGGAGGGCCGATGGCCAATGAGCAGTTCTTC
j_gene: TRBJ2-1; d_gene: .; v_gene: TRBV30; abundance: .; CDR3aa: CAWSVRGNEQFF; CDR3nt: TGTGCCTGGAGTGTAAGGGGCAATGAGCAGTTCTTC
j_gene: TRBJ2-1; d_gene: .; v_gene: TRBV30; abundance: .; CDR3aa: CAWSVMGAKQFF; CDR3nt: TGTGCCTGGAGTGTTATGGGGGCGAAGCAGTTCTTC
j_gene: TRBJ1-5; d_gene: .; v_gene: TRBV6-5; abundance: once; CDR3aa: CASRGPQGPQHF; CDR3nt: TGTGCCAGCAGGGGGCCCCAGGGTCCCCAGCATTTT
j_gene: TRBJ2-7; d_gene: .; v_gene: TRBV4-2; abundance: .; CDR3aa: CASSRTGGTYEQYF; CDR3nt: TGTGCCAGCAGTCGGACCGGGGGTACCTACGAGCAGTACTTC
j_gene: TRBJ2-7; d_gene: .; v_gene: TRBV6-2/TRBV6-3; abundance: .; CDR3aa: CASSYPQGLGSYEQYF; CDR3nt: TGTGCCAGCAGTTACCCGCAGGGCCTCGGCTCCTACGAGCAGTACTTC
j_gene: TRBJ2-7; d_gene: TRBD2; v_gene: TRBV29-1; abundance: .; CDR3aa: CSASPGLAGVEQYF; CDR3nt: TGCAGCGCATCGCCGGGACTAGCGGGAGTCGAGCAGTACTTC